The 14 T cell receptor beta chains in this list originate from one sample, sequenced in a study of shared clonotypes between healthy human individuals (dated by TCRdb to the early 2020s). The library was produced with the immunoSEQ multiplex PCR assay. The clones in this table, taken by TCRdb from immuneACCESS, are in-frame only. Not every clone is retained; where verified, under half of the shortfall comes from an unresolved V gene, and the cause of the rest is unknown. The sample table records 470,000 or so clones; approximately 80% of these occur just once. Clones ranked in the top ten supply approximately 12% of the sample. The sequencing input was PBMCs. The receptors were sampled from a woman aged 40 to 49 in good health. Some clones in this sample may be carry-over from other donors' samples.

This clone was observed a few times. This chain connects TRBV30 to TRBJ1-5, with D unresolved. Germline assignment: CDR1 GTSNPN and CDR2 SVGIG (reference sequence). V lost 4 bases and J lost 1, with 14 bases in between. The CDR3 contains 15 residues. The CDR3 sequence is CAWTHYRGSNQPQHF. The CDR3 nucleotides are TGTGCCTGGACCCATTATAGAGGAAGCAATCAGCCCCAGCATTTT.

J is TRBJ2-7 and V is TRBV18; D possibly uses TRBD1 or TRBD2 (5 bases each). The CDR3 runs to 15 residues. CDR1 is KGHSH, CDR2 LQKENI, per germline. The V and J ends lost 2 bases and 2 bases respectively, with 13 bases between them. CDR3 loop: CASSPKGPNTYEQYF. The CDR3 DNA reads TGTGCCAGCTCACCAAAGGGACCGAATACCTACGAGCAGTACTTC.

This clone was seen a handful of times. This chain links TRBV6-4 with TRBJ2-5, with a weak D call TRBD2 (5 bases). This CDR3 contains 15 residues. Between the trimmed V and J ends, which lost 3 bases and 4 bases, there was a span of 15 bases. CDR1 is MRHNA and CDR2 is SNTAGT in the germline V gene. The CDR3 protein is CASSESGGGLETQYF. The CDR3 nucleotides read TGTGCCAGCAGTGAGAGCGGCGGAGGTTTAGAGACCCAGTACTTC.

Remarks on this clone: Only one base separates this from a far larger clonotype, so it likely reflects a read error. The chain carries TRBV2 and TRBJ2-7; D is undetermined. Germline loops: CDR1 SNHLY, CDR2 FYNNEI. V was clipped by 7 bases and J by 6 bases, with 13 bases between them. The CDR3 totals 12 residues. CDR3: CASTTAGAEQYF. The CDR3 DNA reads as TGTGCCAGCACCACTGCAGGTGCCGAGCAGTACTTC.

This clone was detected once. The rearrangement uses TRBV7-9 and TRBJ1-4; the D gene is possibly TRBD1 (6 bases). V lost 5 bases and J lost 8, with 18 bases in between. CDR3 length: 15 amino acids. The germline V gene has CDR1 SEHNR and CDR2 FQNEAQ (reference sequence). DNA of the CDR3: TGTGCCAGCAGCGCCGAGGTGGGGGGCTGGGAAAAACTGTTTTTT. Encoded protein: CASSAEVGGWEKLFF. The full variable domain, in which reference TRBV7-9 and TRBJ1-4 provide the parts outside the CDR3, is DTGVSQNPRHKITKRGQNVTFRCDPISEHNRLYWYRQTLGQGPEFLTYFQNEAQLEKSRLLSDRFSAERPKGSFSTLEIQRTEQGDSAMYLCASSAEVGGWEKLFFGSGTQLSVL.

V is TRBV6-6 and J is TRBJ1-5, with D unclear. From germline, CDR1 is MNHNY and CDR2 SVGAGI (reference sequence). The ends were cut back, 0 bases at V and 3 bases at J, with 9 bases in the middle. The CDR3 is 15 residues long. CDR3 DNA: TGTGCCAGCAGTTACTCCGGCCAGATCAATCAGCCCCAGCATTTT. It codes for CASSYSGQINQPQHF.

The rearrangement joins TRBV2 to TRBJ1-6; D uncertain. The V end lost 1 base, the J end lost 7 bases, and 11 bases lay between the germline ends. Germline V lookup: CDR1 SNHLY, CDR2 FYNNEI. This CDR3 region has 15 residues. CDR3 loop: CASSEDHRINSPLHF. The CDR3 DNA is TGTGCCAGCAGTGAAGACCACAGAATAAATTCACCCCTCCACTTT.

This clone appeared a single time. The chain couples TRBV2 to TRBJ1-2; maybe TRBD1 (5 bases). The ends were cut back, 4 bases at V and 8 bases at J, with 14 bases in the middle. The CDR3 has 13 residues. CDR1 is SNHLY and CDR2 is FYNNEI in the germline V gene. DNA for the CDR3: TGTGCCAGCAGTGGGGACGGTGTAGGCGGCTACACCTTC. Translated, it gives CASSGDGVGGYTF.

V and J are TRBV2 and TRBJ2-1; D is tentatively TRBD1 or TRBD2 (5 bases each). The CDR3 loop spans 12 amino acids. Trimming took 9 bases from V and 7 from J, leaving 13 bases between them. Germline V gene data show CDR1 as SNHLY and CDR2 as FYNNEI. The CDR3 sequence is CARKSGANEQFF. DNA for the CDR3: TGTGCCAGGAAGTCCGGGGCTAATGAGCAGTTCTTC.

The chain's CDR3 is CAISEWGQGNSPLHF. The CDR3, as DNA: TGTGCCATCAGTGAGTGGGGACAGGGAAATTCACCCCTCCACTTT. V and J are TRBV10-3 and TRBJ1-6, with 9 bases lining up with TRBD1. Germline CDR1 reads ENHRY; CDR2 reads SYGVKD. With 1 base clipped from V and 7 bases from J, the junction kept 2 bases outside the gene matches. The CDR3 is made up of 15 amino acids.

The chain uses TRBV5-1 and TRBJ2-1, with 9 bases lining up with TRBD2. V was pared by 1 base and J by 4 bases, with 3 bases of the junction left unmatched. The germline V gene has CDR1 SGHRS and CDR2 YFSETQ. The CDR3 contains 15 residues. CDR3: CASSLTLAGYNEQFF. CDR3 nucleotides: TGCGCCAGCAGCTTGACGCTAGCGGGGTACAATGAGCAGTTCTTC.

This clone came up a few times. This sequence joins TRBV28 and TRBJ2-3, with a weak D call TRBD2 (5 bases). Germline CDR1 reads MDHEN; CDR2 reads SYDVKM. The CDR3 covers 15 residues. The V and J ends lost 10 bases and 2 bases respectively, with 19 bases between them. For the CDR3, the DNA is TGTGCCACCAGAGTGGCACGAGGGCTCACAGATACGCAGTATTTT. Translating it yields CATRVARGLTDTQYF.

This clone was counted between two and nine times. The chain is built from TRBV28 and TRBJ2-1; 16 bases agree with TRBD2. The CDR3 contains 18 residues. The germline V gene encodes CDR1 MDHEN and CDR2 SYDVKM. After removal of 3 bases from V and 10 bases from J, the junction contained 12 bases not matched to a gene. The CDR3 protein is CASSLGLAGGPLAWEQFF. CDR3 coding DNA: TGTGCCAGCAGTTTGGGACTAGCGGGAGGGCCCCTTGCATGGGAGCAGTTCTTC.

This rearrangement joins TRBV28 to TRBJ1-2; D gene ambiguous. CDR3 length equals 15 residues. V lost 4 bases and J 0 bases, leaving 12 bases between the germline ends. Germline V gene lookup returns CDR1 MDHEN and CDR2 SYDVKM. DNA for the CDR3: TGTGCCAGCAGTTCCACCGTCGGACCTAACTATGGCTACACCTTC. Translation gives CASSSTVGPNYGYTF.